The next 5 T cell receptor beta chains were all read from a single sample in a study of Graves' ophthalmopathy and Graves' hyperthyroidism listed by TCRdb under 2018. For sequencing, an Illumina HiSeq 2000 was employed. For repertoire sequencing, TCR beta CDR3 regions were amplified from RNA transcripts. The first round of RT-PCR was done with HTBI primers and the Qiagen OneStep RT-PCR kit, and was followed by a second round of multiplex PCR, then size selection and purification. TCRdb took the public reads, trimmed them with fastp at Q25, ran MiXCR for clone calling and kept in-frame beta chains. When rows share a CDR3 protein, they turn into one entry using the most common DNA and genes. The sample profile shows about 1.1 million distinct CDR3 sequences; approximately 35% of them were found once. Over 8.5% of the sample goes to the ten largest clones. The specimen sequenced was peripheral blood or thyroid tissue (not recorded which). These receptors were collected from an adult man with Graves' hyperthyroidism.

This clonotype was seen at least ten times. This chain connects TRBV2 to TRBJ2-6; the D is unclear. The CDR3 consists of 16 residues. From germline, CDR1 is SNHLY and CDR2 FYNNEI. V was shortened by 6 bases and J by 0 bases, with 12 bases between the two germline ends. Written as DNA, the CDR3 is TGTGCCAGCAGCTACGGCAGCAACTCTGGGGCCAACGTCCTGACTTTC. This codes for CASSYGSNSGANVLTF.

There are many counts of this clonotype. The chain joins TRBV11-2 to TRBJ2-7; 7 nucleotides line up with TRBD2. Germline values: CDR1 SGHAT, CDR2 FQNNGV. The CDR3 runs to 13 residues. After removal of 6 bases from V and 3 bases from J, the junction contained 5 bases not matched to a gene. Here the CDR3 DNA reads TGTGCCAGCAGATCGAGCGGGAACTACGAGCAGTACTTC. Amino acid sequence: CASRSSGNYEQYF.

This clonotype appeared many times. One end of the junction varies from germline; a read error may be responsible. The chain links TRBV10-2 to TRBJ2-7; 8 nucleotides line up with TRBD1. This CDR3 region has 13 residues. Germline CDR1 is WSHSY and CDR2 is SAAADI. The CDR3, as DNA: TGTGCCAGCAGCGCCGGACAGGGAGGCGAGCAGTACTTC. It yields the protein CASSAGQGGEQYF.

The chain carries TRBV29-1 and TRBJ1-1; D is unclear. Per germline, CDR1 SQVTM and CDR2 ANQGSEA. The CDR3 consists of 13 residues. Trimming stripped 5 bases from V and 5 bases from J, with 15 bases between. Here the CDR3 reads CSVSTGTRTEAFF. The CDR3 DNA follows: TGCAGCGTTTCAACGGGAACCCGGACTGAAGCTTTCTTT.

The gene calls are TRBV15 and TRBJ1-2; D is ambiguous. This CDR3 spans 11 amino acids. V lost 0 bases, J lost 7 bases, and 3 bases lay in between. Looked up from germline, CDR1 is LNHNV and CDR2 is YYDKDF (reference sequence). DNA of the CDR3: TGTGCCACCAGCAGAGATCTTGGCTACACCTTC. Protein: CATSRDLGYTF.